The sequence of this T cell receptor beta chain was determined in a study of blood T cell repertoires in COVID-19. Study details: PBMCs, B-cell-depleted T cells, or T cells were the source of the cDNA or gDNA that made up the material.

Generated by immunoSEQ multiplex PCR, the TCRdb table keeps only in-frame clones and is missing some. Of 210,000 or so clones in the sample, around 81% were seen once. With V trimmed by 5 bases and J by 0 bases, 2 bases remained unmatched. The CDR3 covers 16 residues. Germline V gives CDR1 SGHTA, CDR2 FQGTGA. All enrollees were roughly 18 to 89 years old and from roughly 26 US areas. Assignments of participants to cohorts depended upon their own reported clinical history. Input material: PBMCs or T cells enriched from blood (not recorded which). The J gene is TRBJ1-6, the V gene TRBV7-3; TRBD1 matches at 9 bases. This TCR was recovered from a man aged 25-40 years with acute COVID-19. This CDR3 reads CASSAQGASYNSPLHF. The CDR3 DNA is TGTGCCAGCAGCGCACAGGGGGCCTCCTATAATTCACCCCTCCACTTT. The variable domain in full, completed from reference TRBV7-3 and TRBJ1-6, reads GAGVSQTPSNKVTEKGKYVELRCDPISGHTALYWYRQSLGQGPEFLIYFQGTGAADDSGLPNDRFFAVRPEGSVSTLKIQRTERGDSAVYLCASSAQGASYNSPLHFGNGTRLTVT.